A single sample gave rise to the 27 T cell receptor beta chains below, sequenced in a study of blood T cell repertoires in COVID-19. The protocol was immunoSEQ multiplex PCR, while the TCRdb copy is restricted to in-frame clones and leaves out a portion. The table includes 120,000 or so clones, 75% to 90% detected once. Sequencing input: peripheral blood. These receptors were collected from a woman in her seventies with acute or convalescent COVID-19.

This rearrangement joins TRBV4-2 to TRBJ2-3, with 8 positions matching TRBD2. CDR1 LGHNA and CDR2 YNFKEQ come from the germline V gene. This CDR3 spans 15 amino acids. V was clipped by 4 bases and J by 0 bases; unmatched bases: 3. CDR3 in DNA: TGTGCCAGCAGCCCACTAGCGGAAAGCACAGATACGCAGTATTTT. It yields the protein CASSPLAESTDTQYF.

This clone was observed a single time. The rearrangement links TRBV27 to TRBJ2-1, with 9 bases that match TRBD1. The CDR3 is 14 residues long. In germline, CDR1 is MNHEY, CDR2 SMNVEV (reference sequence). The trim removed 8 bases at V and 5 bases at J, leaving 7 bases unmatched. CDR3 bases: TGTGCCAGCTACCGGGACAGGGACCACAATGAGCAGTTCTTC. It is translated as CASYRDRDHNEQFF.

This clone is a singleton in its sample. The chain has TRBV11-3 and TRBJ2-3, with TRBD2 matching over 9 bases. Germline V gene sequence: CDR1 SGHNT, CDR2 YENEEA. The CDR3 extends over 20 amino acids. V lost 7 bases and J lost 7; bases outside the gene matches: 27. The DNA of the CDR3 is TGTGCCAGCAACCGACCGGGACCGTTACTCCTGGGACTAGCCGACAATACGCAGTATTTT. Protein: CASNRPGPLLLGLADNTQYF.

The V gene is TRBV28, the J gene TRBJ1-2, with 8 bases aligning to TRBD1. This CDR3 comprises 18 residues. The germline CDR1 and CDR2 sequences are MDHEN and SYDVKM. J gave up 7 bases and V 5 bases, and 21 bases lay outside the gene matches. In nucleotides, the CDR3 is TGTGCCAGCAGTACCCACCGACAGGGGCGAGGTTACGGTGGTGGCTACACCTTC. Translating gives CASSTHRQGRGYGGGYTF.

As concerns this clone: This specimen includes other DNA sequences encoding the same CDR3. CDR3 in amino acids: CASSWDRGDTEAFF. CDR3 sequence (DNA): TGTGCCAGCAGCTGGGACAGGGGTGACACTGAAGCTTTCTTT. The chain links TRBV5-4 to TRBJ1-1; TRBD1 matches at 10 bases. This CDR3 comprises 14 residues. V shed 3 bases, J shed 3 bases, and the junction held 2 bases outside the gene matches. Per germline, CDR1 SGHNT and CDR2 YYREEE (reference sequence).

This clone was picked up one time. The CDR3 protein is CASSAEAGSTDTQYF. CDR3 nucleotide sequence: TGTGCCAGCAGCGCCGAGGCAGGGTCCACAGATACGCAGTATTTT. The gene calls are TRBV7-6 and TRBJ2-3, with D perhaps matching TRBD1 (5 bases). Germline V gives CDR1 SGHVS, CDR2 FNYEAQ. There are 15 residues in the CDR3. The V end was cut by 5 bases, the J end by 2 bases, with 14 bases between.

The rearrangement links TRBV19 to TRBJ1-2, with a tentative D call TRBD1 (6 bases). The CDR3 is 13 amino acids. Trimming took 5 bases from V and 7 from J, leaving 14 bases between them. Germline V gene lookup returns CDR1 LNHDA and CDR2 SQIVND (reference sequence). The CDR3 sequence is CASSPTPRGGYTF. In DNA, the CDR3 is TGTGCCAGTAGTCCGACCCCCAGGGGTGGCTACACCTTC.

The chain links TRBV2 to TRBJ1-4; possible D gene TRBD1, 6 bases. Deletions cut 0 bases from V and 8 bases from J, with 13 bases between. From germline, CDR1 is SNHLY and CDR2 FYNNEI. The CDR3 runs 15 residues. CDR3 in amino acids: CASSEAAGAREKLFF. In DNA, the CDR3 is TGTGCCAGCAGTGAAGCTGCAGGGGCTAGAGAAAAACTGTTTTTT.

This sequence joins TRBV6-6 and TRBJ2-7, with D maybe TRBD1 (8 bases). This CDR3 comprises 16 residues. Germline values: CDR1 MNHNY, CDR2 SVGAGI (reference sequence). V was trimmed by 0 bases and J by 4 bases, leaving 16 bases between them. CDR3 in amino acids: CASSYSGQGGKYEQYF. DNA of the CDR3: TGTGCCAGCAGTTACTCTGGACAGGGAGGGAAGTACGAGCAGTACTTC.

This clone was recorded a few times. The CDR3 spells CASRSPAAAGAHTDTQYF. DNA of the CDR3: TGTGCCAGCAGGTCGCCCGCGGCGGCGGGGGCCCACACAGATACGCAGTATTTT. The chain is built from TRBV28 and TRBJ2-3; D may be TRBD2 (7 bases). From germline, CDR1 is MDHEN and CDR2 SYDVKM. The CDR3 spans 18 residues. Trimming removed 6 bases from V and 2 bases from J, with 24 bases in between. Variable domain in full (rest from reference TRBV28 and TRBJ2-3): DVKVTQSSRYLVKRTGEKVFLECVQDMDHENMFWYRQDPGLGLRLIYFSYDVKMKEKGDIPEGYSVSREKKERFSLILESASTNQTSMYLCASRSPAAAGAHTDTQYFGPGTRLTVL.

This CDR3 is CASSSPPGRNTEAFF. The DNA for the CDR3 is TGTGCCAGCAGCTCCCCGCCAGGGCGAAACACTGAAGCTTTCTTT. This chain uses TRBV7-6 with TRBJ1-1; weak D call: TRBD1 (5 bases). The CDR3 runs 15 residues. The germline V gene encodes CDR1 SGHVS and CDR2 FNYEAQ. V lost 4 bases and J 2 bases, leaving 14 bases between the germline ends.

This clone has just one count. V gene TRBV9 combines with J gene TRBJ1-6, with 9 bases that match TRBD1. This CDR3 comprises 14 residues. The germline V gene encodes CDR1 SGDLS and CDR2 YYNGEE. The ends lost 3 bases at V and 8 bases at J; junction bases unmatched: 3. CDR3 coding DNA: TGTGCCAGCAGCGCCGGGACAGGGTATTCACCCCTCCACTTT. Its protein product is CASSAGTGYSPLHF.

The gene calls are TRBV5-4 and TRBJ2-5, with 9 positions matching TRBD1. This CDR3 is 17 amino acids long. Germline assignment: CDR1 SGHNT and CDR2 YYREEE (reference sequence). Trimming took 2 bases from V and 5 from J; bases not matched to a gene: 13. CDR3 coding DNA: TGTGCCAGCAGCTTTAGAACAGGGGGACAGGGTTGGGAGACCCAGTACTTC. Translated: CASSFRTGGQGWETQYF. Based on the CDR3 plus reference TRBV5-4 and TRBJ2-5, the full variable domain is ETGVTQSPTHLIKTRGQQVTLRCSSQSGHNTVSWYQQALGQGPQFIFQYYREEENGRGNFPPRFSGLQFPNYSSELNVNALELDDSALYLCASSFRTGGQGWETQYFGPGTRLLVL.

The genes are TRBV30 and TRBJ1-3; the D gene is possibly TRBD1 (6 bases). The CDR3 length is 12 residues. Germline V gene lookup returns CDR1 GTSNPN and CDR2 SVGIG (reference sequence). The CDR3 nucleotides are TGTGCAAGGGGGGGTTCTGGAAACACCATATATTTT. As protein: CARGGSGNTIYF.

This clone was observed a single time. CDR3 nucleotides: TGTGCCAGCAGTTACTCGACGACAGGAGGATATGCAGGCTACACCTTC. Its translation: CASSYSTTGGYAGYTF. The chain joins TRBV6-5 to TRBJ1-2, with a possible D match to TRBD1 (6 bases). CDR1 and CDR2 (germline): MNHEY, SVGAGI. The V and J ends lost 0 bases and 8 bases respectively, with 19 bases between them. The CDR3 consists of 16 residues.

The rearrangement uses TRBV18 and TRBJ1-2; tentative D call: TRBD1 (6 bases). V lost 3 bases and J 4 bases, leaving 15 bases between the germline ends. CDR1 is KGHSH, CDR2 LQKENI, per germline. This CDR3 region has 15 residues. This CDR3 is CASSPTEDSLYGYTF. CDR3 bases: TGTGCCAGCTCACCTACGGAGGACAGCCTCTATGGCTACACCTTC.

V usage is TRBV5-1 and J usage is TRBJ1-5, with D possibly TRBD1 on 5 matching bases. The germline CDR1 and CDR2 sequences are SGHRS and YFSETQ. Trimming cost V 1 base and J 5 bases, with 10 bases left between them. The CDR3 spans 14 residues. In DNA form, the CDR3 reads TGCGCCAGCAGCTTGCGCGGGGGTGATCAGCCCCAGCATTTT. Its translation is CASSLRGGDQPQHF. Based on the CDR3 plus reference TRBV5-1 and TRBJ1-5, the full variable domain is KAGVTQTPRYLIKTRGQQVTLSCSPISGHRSVSWYQQTPGQGLQFLFEYFSETQRNKGNFPGRFSGRQFSNSRSEMNVSTLELGDSALYLCASSLRGGDQPQHFGDGTRLSIL.

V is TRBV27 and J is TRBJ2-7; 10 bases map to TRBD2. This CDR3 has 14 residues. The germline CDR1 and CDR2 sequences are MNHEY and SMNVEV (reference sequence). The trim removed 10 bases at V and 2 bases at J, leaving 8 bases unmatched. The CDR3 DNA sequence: TGTGCCACGGCCCCAGCGGGGGGGCCCTACGAGCAGTACTTC. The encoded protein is CATAPAGGPYEQYF.

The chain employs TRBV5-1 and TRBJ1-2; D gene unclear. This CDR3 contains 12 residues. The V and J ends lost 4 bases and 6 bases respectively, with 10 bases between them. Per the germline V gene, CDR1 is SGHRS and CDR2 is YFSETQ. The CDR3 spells CASSQNQDGYTF. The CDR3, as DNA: TGCGCCAGCAGCCAAAATCAGGATGGCTACACCTTC.

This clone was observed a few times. CDR3 loop: CATSDATRQGAGYGYTF. CDR3 DNA: TGTGCCACCAGTGATGCGACCCGACAGGGGGCAGGTTATGGCTACACCTTC. This rearrangement joins TRBV24-1 to TRBJ1-2; 10 bases line up with TRBD1. CDR1 and CDR2 (germline): KGHDR, SFDVKD. The CDR3 runs 17 residues. The ends lost 3 bases at V and 5 bases at J; junction bases unmatched: 11.

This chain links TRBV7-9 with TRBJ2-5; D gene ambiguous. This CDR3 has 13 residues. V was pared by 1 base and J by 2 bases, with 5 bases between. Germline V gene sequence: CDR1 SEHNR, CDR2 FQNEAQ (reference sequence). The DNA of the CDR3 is TGTGCCAGCAGCTTAGGCCAGCAAGAGACCCAGTACTTC. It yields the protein CASSLGQQETQYF. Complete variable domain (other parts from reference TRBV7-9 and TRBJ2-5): DTGVSQNPRHKITKRGQNVTFRCDPISEHNRLYWYRQTLGQGPEFLTYFQNEAQLEKSRLLSDRFSAERPKGSFSTLEIQRTEQGDSAMYLCASSLGQQETQYFGPGTRLLVL.

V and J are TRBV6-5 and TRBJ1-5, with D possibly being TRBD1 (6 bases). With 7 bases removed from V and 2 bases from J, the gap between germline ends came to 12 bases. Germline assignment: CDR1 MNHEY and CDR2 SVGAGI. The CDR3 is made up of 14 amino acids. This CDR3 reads CASTEDRRNQPQHF. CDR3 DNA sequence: TGTGCCAGCACCGAGGACAGACGCAATCAGCCCCAGCATTTT.

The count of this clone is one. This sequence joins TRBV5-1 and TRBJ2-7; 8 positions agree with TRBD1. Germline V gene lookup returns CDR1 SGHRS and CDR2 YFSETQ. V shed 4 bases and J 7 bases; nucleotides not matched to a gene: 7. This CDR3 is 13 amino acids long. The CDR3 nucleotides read TGCGCCAGCAGCCCTCAGGGGGCGGGGGAGCAGTACTTC. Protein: CASSPQGAGEQYF.

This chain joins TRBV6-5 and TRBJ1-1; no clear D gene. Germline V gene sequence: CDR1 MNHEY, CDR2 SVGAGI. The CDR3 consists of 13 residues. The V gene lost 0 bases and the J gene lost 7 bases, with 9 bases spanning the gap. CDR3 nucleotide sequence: TGTGCCAGCAGTTACTCCAGCGGATTTGAAGCTTTCTTT. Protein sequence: CASSYSSGFEAFF.

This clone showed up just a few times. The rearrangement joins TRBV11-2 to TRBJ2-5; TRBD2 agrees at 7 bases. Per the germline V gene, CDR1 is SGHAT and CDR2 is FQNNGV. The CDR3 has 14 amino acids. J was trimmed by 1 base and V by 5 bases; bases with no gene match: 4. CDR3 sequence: CASSDLAAQETQYF. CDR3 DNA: TGTGCCAGCAGCGACCTAGCGGCCCAAGAGACCCAGTACTTC. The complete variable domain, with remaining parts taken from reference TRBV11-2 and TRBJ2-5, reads EAGVAQSPRYKIIEKRQSVAFWCNPISGHATLYWYQQILGQGPKLLIQFQNNGVVDDSQLPKDRFSAERLKGVDSTLKIQPAKLEDSAVYLCASSDLAAQETQYFGPGTRLLVL.

CDR3 in amino acids: CASSPAPGVNNSPLHF. CDR3 sequence (DNA): TGTGCCAGCAGCCCGGCCCCCGGGGTTAATAATTCACCCCTCCACTTT. This sequence joins TRBV5-5 and TRBJ1-6; D is unresolved. Trimming shortened V by 4 bases and J by 5 bases, and 16 bases separated the two germline ends. The length of the CDR3 is 16 residues. Germline loops: CDR1 SGHKS, CDR2 YYEKEE (reference sequence).

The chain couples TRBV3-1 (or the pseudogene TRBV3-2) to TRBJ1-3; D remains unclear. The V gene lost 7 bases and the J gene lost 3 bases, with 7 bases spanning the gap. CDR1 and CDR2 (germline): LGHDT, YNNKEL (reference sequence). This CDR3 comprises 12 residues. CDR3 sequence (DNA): TGTGCCAGCACCTTAAATGGAAACACCATATATTTT. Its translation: CASTLNGNTIYF.